Below, 15 T cell receptor beta chains from the same sample are listed, as sequenced in a study of T cell repertoires in cytomegalovirus infection. Their target antigens are unknown. MiXCR was run by TCRdb on the reads, yielding one entry per CDR3 protein. The sample contains 830,000 or so distinct CDR3 sequences, approximately 32% of which appear only once. The input for sequencing was cultured CD8+ T cells from PBMCs, taken from culture after CMV antigen stimulation. These receptor sequences come from a human donor in good health (CMV status not recorded). Some clones in this sample may be carry-over from other donors' samples.

This clonotype was seen a few times. The chain joins TRBV28 to TRBJ2-2; no definite D call. CDR1 MDHEN and CDR2 SYDVKM come from the germline V gene. The germline V and J ends were trimmed by 6 bases and 6 bases, with 5 bases remaining between them. The CDR3 loop spans 11 amino acids. Here the CDR3 DNA reads TGTGCCAGCAGGAGGCCCGGGGAGCTGTTTTTT. Its protein product is CASRRPGELFF.

This clonotype showed up just a few times. The CDR3 bases are TGTGCCAGCAGTCAGGGACATTTCTACGAGCAGTACGTC. It specifies CASSQGHFYEQYV. The genes are TRBV12-3 or TRBV12-4 and TRBJ2-7, with D perhaps matching TRBD1 (6 bases). The CDR3 totals 13 residues. The V end was cut by 5 bases, the J end by 3 bases, with 11 bases between.

This clonotype showed up just a few times. The V call is TRBV20-1, the J call TRBJ1-1; 10 bases agree with TRBD1. Germline trimming cut 5 bases from V and 3 bases from J; bases unmatched to any gene: 0. This CDR3 is built from 12 residues. Per germline, CDR1 DFQATT and CDR2 SNEGSKA (reference sequence). CDR3 loop: CSADRGHTEAFF. The DNA of the CDR3 is TGCAGTGCTGACAGGGGGCACACTGAAGCTTTCTTT.

This rearrangement joins TRBV5-4 to TRBJ2-1; 10 nucleotides agree with TRBD1. The CDR3 runs 17 residues. V gave up 0 bases and J gave up 0 bases; unmatched junction bases: 3. Germline V gene sequence: CDR1 SGHNT, CDR2 YYREEE (reference sequence). This CDR3 is CASSLEGQGFSYNEQFF. The DNA for the CDR3 is TGTGCCAGCAGCTTGGAGGGACAGGGGTTCTCCTACAATGAGCAGTTCTTC.

As regards this clonotype: This may come from a read error, since a much larger clone is one base off. The chain links TRBV6-5 to TRBJ1-3, with D uncertain. The CDR3 has 14 amino acids. Germline V lookup: CDR1 MNHEY, CDR2 SVGAGI. V lost 2 bases, J lost 5 bases, and 10 bases lay in between. CDR3 sequence (DNA): TGTGCCAGCAGTTACGTCGGAGGTAGAAACACCATATATTTT. Translated, it gives CASSYVGGRNTIYF.

The V call is TRBV11-2, the J call TRBJ1-2, with no clear D. This CDR3 has 18 residues. The germline V gene has CDR1 SGHAT and CDR2 FQNNGV. The V and J ends lost 4 bases and 1 base respectively, with 22 bases between them. CDR3 in amino acids: CASSSRIDTQDFNYGYTF. The CDR3 DNA reads TGTGCCAGCAGCTCCCGGATAGACACCCAAGACTTTAACTATGGCTACACCTTC.

The sample holds a few counts of this clonotype. V gene TRBV7-2 combines with J gene TRBJ1-4, with a possible D match to TRBD1 (5 bases). This CDR3 has 16 residues. Trimming removed 1 base at V and 0 bases at J, with 9 bases between. Germline V gene data show CDR1 as SGHTA and CDR2 as FQGNSA. The CDR3 here is CASSLGGSATNEKLFF. CDR3 DNA: TGTGCCAGCAGCTTAGGGGGCTCTGCAACTAATGAAAAACTGTTTTTT.

This clonotype was detected a few times. The V and J genes are TRBV2 and TRBJ1-5; D call uncertain. CDR1 is SNHLY and CDR2 is FYNNEI in the germline V gene. V was pared by 6 bases and J by 3 bases, with 9 bases between. This CDR3 is built from 13 residues. CDR3 DNA: TGTGCCAGCAGCGCTTTATTCAATCAGCCCCAGCATTTT. This sequence encodes CASSALFNQPQHF.

The table lists this clonotype with a few counts. The chain recombines TRBV15 with TRBJ1-1, with D hard to call. CDR3 length equals 17 residues. Germline CDR1 is LNHNV and CDR2 is YYDKDF (reference sequence). V lost 0 bases, J lost 1 base, and 15 bases lay in between. CDR3 DNA sequence: TGTGCCACCAGCAGAGATCCAACTCAGGCGTGGAACACTGAAGCTTTCTTT. This translates into CATSRDPTQAWNTEAFF.

The chain employs TRBV27 and TRBJ1-2, with TRBD1 matching over 7 bases. CDR1 and CDR2 from the germline V gene are MNHEY and SMNVEV (reference sequence). This CDR3 has 17 amino acids. Trimming removed 1 base from V and 4 bases from J; junction bases left unmatched: 12. The CDR3 DNA follows: TGTGCCAGCAGTTTATTAGGCAGGGGGTCCCTGGGCTATGGCTACACCTTC. Protein product: CASSLLGRGSLGYGYTF.

The rearrangement links TRBV6-5 to TRBJ2-5, with 8 positions matching TRBD1. The CDR3 has 14 amino acids. Trimming took 2 bases from V and 5 from J; bases not matched to a gene: 4. The germline gives CDR1 MNHEY, CDR2 SVGAGI. CDR3 protein: CASSYDRGSETQYF. CDR3 in DNA: TGTGCCAGCAGTTACGACAGGGGATCGGAGACCCAGTACTTC.

There are a few counts of this clonotype. J is TRBJ1-5 and V is TRBV29-1; D not certain. CDR1 SQVTM and CDR2 ANQGSEA come from the germline V gene. The CDR3 has 14 amino acids. V lost 8 bases to trimming and J lost 0 bases, with 14 bases between them. CDR3 amino acids: CSLQIKYSNQPQHF. CDR3 DNA sequence: TGCAGCCTTCAGATTAAATATAGCAATCAGCCCCAGCATTTT.

This rearrangement joins TRBV4-1 to TRBJ2-2, with 10 positions matching TRBD2. CDR3 length: 18 residues. V was clipped by 2 bases and J by 0 bases; unmatched bases: 6. In germline, CDR1 is MGHRA, CDR2 YSYEKL. CDR3 sequence reads: CASSQSIAGGTNTGELFF. In nucleotides, the CDR3 is TGCGCCAGCAGCCAATCAATAGCGGGGGGCACGAACACCGGGGAGCTGTTTTTT.

In this sample, this clonotype turned up many times. The chain combines TRBV7-4 with TRBJ1-2; 9 bases agree with TRBD1. Germline assignment: CDR1 SGHVT and CDR2 SQSDAQ. This CDR3 region has 16 residues. V shed 1 base, J shed 9 bases, and the junction held 12 bases outside the gene matches. Here the CDR3 reads CASSLGLTGGEESYTF. DNA for the CDR3: TGTGCCAGCAGCTTAGGGCTTACAGGGGGCGAAGAAAGCTACACCTTC.

CDR3 DNA: TGTGCCAGCAGTTCAACAGATTTACTTTACAATGAGCAGTTCTTC. Amino acids: CASSSTDLLYNEQFF. The chain is built from TRBV6-5 and TRBJ2-1; D is uncertain. V was clipped by 4 bases and J by 4 bases, with 14 bases between them. The CDR3 has 15 amino acids. Germline-derived CDR1 and CDR2 are MNHEY and SVGAGI.